The 27 T cell receptor beta chains reported below all come from one sample, sequenced in a study of blood T cell repertoires in COVID-19. Method: immunoSEQ multiplex PCR; TCRdb's copy keeps in-frame clones and lacks some. The sample contains around 270,000 clones, 70% to 90% of which appear only once. The sequenced sample consisted of PBMCs or T cells enriched from blood (not recorded which). These receptors all come from a young woman who had recovered from COVID-19.

This rearrangement joins TRBV6-1 to TRBJ1-2; D perhaps matches TRBD1 (5 bases). The germline V gene has CDR1 MNHNS and CDR2 SASEGT. Trimming took off 2 bases at V and 1 base at J, with 17 bases between the two ends. This CDR3 comprises 17 residues. DNA of the CDR3: TGTGCCAGCAGTGAATCTTACTTTGGGGGGTATAACTATGGCTACACCTTC. It codes for CASSESYFGGYNYGYTF.

V usage is TRBV30 and J usage is TRBJ1-1; D is perhaps TRBD1 (5 bases). The CDR3 spans 11 residues. The V and J ends lost 4 bases and 10 bases respectively, with 13 bases between them. Per germline, CDR1 GTSNPN and CDR2 SVGIG (reference sequence). The CDR3 protein is CAWTERRGAFF. CDR3 coding DNA: TGTGCCTGGACCGAGAGGAGGGGAGCTTTCTTT. Combining the CDR3 with reference TRBV30 and TRBJ1-1 gives the whole variable domain SQTIHQWPATLVQPVGSPLSLECTVEGTSNPNLYWYRQAAGRGLQLLFYSVGIGQISSEVPQNLSASRPQDRQFILSSKKLLLSDSGFYLCAWTERRGAFFGQGTRLTVV.

This clone was recorded once. The V gene is TRBV7-9, the J gene TRBJ1-1, with 8 positions matching TRBD1. Germline assignment: CDR1 SEHNR and CDR2 FQNEAQ (reference sequence). The CDR3 is 16 residues long. With V trimmed by 0 bases and J by 5 bases, 8 bases remained unmatched. The CDR3 protein is CASSLAKAQGVTEAFF. The CDR3 DNA reads as TGTGCCAGCAGCTTAGCCAAGGCACAGGGGGTAACTGAAGCTTTCTTT.

The V call is TRBV7-9, the J call TRBJ2-3; D is perhaps TRBD1 (7 bases). This CDR3 has 19 residues. V was shortened by 1 base and J by 5 bases, with 25 bases between the two germline ends. Looked up from germline, CDR1 is SEHNR and CDR2 is FQNEAQ (reference sequence). The CDR3 coding sequence is TGTGCCAGCAGCTTAGTCGGAATTTACGGCAGGGGGGCGGGAGATACGCAGTATTTT. It codes for CASSLVGIYGRGAGDTQYF.

This chain links TRBV28 with TRBJ2-5, with 8 bases matching TRBD1. This CDR3 has 14 amino acids. Trimming took 6 bases from V and 1 from J; bases not matched to a gene: 4. Germline CDR1 is MDHEN and CDR2 is SYDVKM. CDR3 sequence (DNA): TGTGCCAGCAGCGCTACAGGGGGCCAAGAGACCCAGTACTTC. Translating gives CASSATGGQETQYF.

This chain uses TRBV19 with TRBJ1-5, with D unclear. V was shortened by 3 bases and J by 4 bases, with 10 bases between the two germline ends. Per the germline V gene, CDR1 is LNHDA and CDR2 is SQIVND (reference sequence). CDR3 length equals 14 residues. CDR3 DNA sequence: TGTGCCAGTAGTATGGTTAGAGGGAATCAGCCCCAGCATTTT. This encodes CASSMVRGNQPQHF. The full variable domain, with the rest looked up from reference TRBV19 and TRBJ1-5, is DGGITQSPKYLFRKEGQNVTLSCEQNLNHDAMYWYRQDPGQGLRLIYYSQIVNDFQKGDIAEGYSVSREKKESFPLTVTSAQKNPTAFYLCASSMVRGNQPQHFGDGTRLSIL.

The genes are TRBV27 and TRBJ1-3, with 10 positions matching TRBD1. Trimming at V came to 5 bases and at J to 8 bases, leaving 3 bases not matched to a gene. The germline CDR1 and CDR2 sequences are MNHEY and SMNVEV (reference sequence). The CDR3 loop spans 13 amino acids. As DNA, the CDR3 is TGTGCCAGCAGTCCCGGGACAGGGGACACCATATATTTT. Protein product: CASSPGTGDTIYF.

This clone turned up a few times. V and J are TRBV3-1 (or the pseudogene TRBV3-2) and TRBJ1-1; no clear D gene. Trimming stripped 0 bases from V and 6 bases from J, with 14 bases between. This CDR3 spans 15 amino acids. Germline V lookup: CDR1 LGHDT, CDR2 YNNKEL (reference sequence). The CDR3 region has the DNA TGTGCCAGCAGCCAAGATAACGGAGATGAGGCTGAAGCTTTCTTT. Its protein product is CASSQDNGDEAEAFF.

The chain uses TRBV5-5 and TRBJ2-1; TRBD1 agrees at 12 bases. Germline V lookup: CDR1 SGHKS, CDR2 YYEKEE (reference sequence). The CDR3 spans 14 residues. After removal of 4 bases from V and 8 bases from J, the junction contained 4 bases not matched to a gene. CDR3 protein: CASSLGQGADEQFF. CDR3 coding DNA: TGTGCCAGCAGCCTGGGACAGGGGGCGGATGAGCAGTTCTTC.

The CDR3 protein is CASSLRVYTEAFF. DNA for the CDR3: TGTGCCAGCAGTCTACGGGTGTACACTGAAGCTTTCTTT. The chain has TRBV6-5 and TRBJ1-1; D gene unclear. The CDR3 sequence is 13 residues long. Germline V gene lookup returns CDR1 MNHEY and CDR2 SVGAGI. The V end lost 5 bases, the J end lost 3 bases, and 10 bases lay between the germline ends.

The chain couples TRBV5-8 to TRBJ2-1, with 13 nucleotides matching TRBD2. J gave up 9 bases and V 3 bases, and 6 bases lay outside the gene matches. This CDR3 has 15 amino acids. Germline V gives CDR1 SGHTS, CDR2 YDEGEE. CDR3 sequence reads: CASSSGLAGVGEQFF. CDR3 DNA: TGTGCCAGCAGCTCCGGACTAGCGGGAGTGGGTGAGCAGTTCTTC.

The CDR3 is CASTPGQQETQYF. In DNA, the CDR3 is TGCGCCAGCACCCCGGGACAGCAAGAGACCCAGTACTTC. V and J are TRBV5-1 and TRBJ2-5; the match to TRBD1 covers 7 bases. The V segment lost 6 bases and the J segment 2 bases; nucleotides outside the gene matches: 4. CDR3 size: 13 residues. From germline, CDR1 is SGHRS and CDR2 YFSETQ.

The chain carries TRBV20-1 and TRBJ2-3; no clear D. Germline loops: CDR1 DFQATT, CDR2 SNEGSKA (reference sequence). The CDR3 totals 13 residues. V was pared by 3 bases and J by 1 base, with 8 bases between. The chain's CDR3 is CSASLEGTDTQYF. Here the CDR3 DNA reads TGCAGTGCTAGTCTTGAGGGCACAGATACGCAGTATTTT.

The chain links TRBV5-1 to TRBJ2-7; TRBD1 matches at 9 bases. The CDR3 length is 13 residues. V gave up 3 bases and J gave up 6 bases; unmatched junction bases: 4. Germline CDR1 is SGHRS and CDR2 is YFSETQ. The CDR3 here is CASSSGTGFEQYF. CDR3 nucleotides: TGCGCCAGCAGCTCCGGGACAGGGTTCGAGCAGTACTTC.

The chain carries TRBV19 and TRBJ2-1, with 14 bases identical to TRBD2. J was trimmed by 7 bases and V by 8 bases; bases with no gene match: 10. The CDR3 is 16 residues long. Germline lookup yields CDR1 LNHDA and CDR2 SQIVND (reference sequence). CDR3 DNA sequence: TGTGCCAGTCAGACTAGCGGGGGGGCCCAAAATAATGAGCAGTTCTTC. Translated: CASQTSGGAQNNEQFF.

This clone was recorded only once. V is TRBV3-1 (or the pseudogene TRBV3-2) and J is TRBJ2-3, with 7 bases matching TRBD2. The CDR3 spans 15 residues. V lost 3 bases to trimming and J lost 6 bases; unmatched junction nucleotides: 9. Germline V gene lookup returns CDR1 LGHDT and CDR2 YNNKEL (reference sequence). Written as DNA, the CDR3 is TGTGCCAGCAGCCAGCTCTCTAGCGGAAGGGATACGCAGTATTTT. Protein: CASSQLSSGRDTQYF.

The chain joins TRBV2 to TRBJ1-2; D is possibly TRBD1 (5 bases). This CDR3 region has 13 residues. Germline CDR1 and CDR2: SNHLY and FYNNEI. The V and J ends lost 2 bases and 5 bases respectively, with 9 bases between them. CDR3 sequence (DNA): TGTGCCAGCAGTGAATTCGGGGGGTATGGCTACACCTTC. It yields the protein CASSEFGGYGYTF.

The chain employs TRBV19 and TRBJ2-4, with a possible D match to TRBD2 (5 bases). The CDR3 is 15 amino acids. V gave up 4 bases and J gave up 8 bases, with 18 bases separating them. CDR1 and CDR2 from the germline V gene are LNHDA and SQIVND (reference sequence). CDR3 sequence reads: CASSTARDRRDIQYF. CDR3 nucleotides: TGTGCCAGTAGTACAGCCCGGGATAGAAGGGACATTCAGTACTTC.

This clone was seen a handful of times. The chain employs TRBV3-1 (or the pseudogene TRBV3-2) and TRBJ2-7; a possible D gene is TRBD1 (7 bases). Germline CDR1 LGHDT, CDR2 YNNKEL (reference sequence). The CDR3 sequence is 14 residues long. V lost 4 bases to trimming and J lost 5 bases, with 15 bases between them. CDR3 nucleotide sequence: TGTGCCAGCAGCCTTAGACAGGGACTCGACGAGCAGTACTTC. Protein: CASSLRQGLDEQYF.

The chain has TRBV3-1 (or the pseudogene TRBV3-2) and TRBJ2-4; D is possibly TRBD2 (5 bases). Germline V CDR1 and CDR2: LGHDT, YNNKEL (reference sequence). The CDR3 contains 14 residues. V lost 4 bases and J lost 1, with 8 bases in between. For the CDR3, the DNA is TGTGCCAGCAGCCCCAGGACTGCCAAAAACATTCAGTACTTC. Translated: CASSPRTAKNIQYF.

The gene calls are TRBV7-9 and TRBJ1-2; D perhaps matches TRBD1 (6 bases). V lost 2 bases and J lost 5, with 21 bases in between. The CDR3 consists of 17 residues. Germline-derived CDR1 and CDR2 are SEHNR and FQNEAQ (reference sequence). The CDR3 DNA is TGTGCCAGCAGCTTAAGGACAGTCGGTGGGTGGATATATGGCTACACCTTC. Protein product: CASSLRTVGGWIYGYTF.

This chain uses TRBV27 with TRBJ2-7; 8 bases are shared with TRBD2. The CDR3 runs 15 residues. Germline V CDR1 and CDR2: MNHEY, SMNVEV (reference sequence). The V gene end was trimmed by 4 bases and the J gene end by 3 bases; junction bases not matched to a gene: 8. The CDR3 bases are TGTGCCAGCAGTTATAGCGGGGCGGCTTTCTACGAGCAGTACTTC. Encoded protein: CASSYSGAAFYEQYF.

J is TRBJ2-7 and V is TRBV27; weak D call: TRBD2 (5 bases). CDR1 is MNHEY, CDR2 SMNVEV, per germline (reference sequence). The CDR3 has 11 amino acids. The V and J ends lost 6 bases and 3 bases respectively, with 6 bases between them. The CDR3 DNA reads as TGTGCCAGCAGAGAGGGCTACGAGCAGTACTTC. Amino acids: CASREGYEQYF.

The chain couples TRBV28 to TRBJ1-2, with D hard to call. Germline V lookup: CDR1 MDHEN, CDR2 SYDVKM. This CDR3 is 12 amino acids long. The V end was cut by 3 bases, the J end by 8 bases, with 10 bases between. The chain's CDR3 is CASSLRVQGYTF. Here the CDR3 DNA reads TGTGCCAGCAGTTTGAGGGTTCAAGGCTACACCTTC.

This clone was recorded a few times. The rearrangement joins TRBV6-7 to TRBJ2-1; D gene unclear. TRBV6-7 is an ORF; its function is uncertain. The length of the CDR3 is 17 residues. The ends were cut back, 2 bases at V and 4 bases at J, with 18 bases in the middle. Here the CDR3 reads CASSYPTHRSLYNEQFF. CDR3 in DNA: TGTGCCAGCAGTTACCCGACACACCGATCTTTGTACAATGAGCAGTTCTTC.

The gene calls are TRBV7-9 and TRBJ2-7; 9 bases are shared with TRBD1. With V trimmed by 5 bases and J by 2 bases, 7 bases remained unmatched. The CDR3 is 15 amino acids. Looked up from germline, CDR1 is SEHNR and CDR2 is FQNEAQ (reference sequence). CDR3 in amino acids: CASSLTGGAPYEQYF. Here the CDR3 DNA reads TGTGCCAGCAGCCTTACAGGGGGCGCCCCCTACGAGCAGTACTTC.

This chain links TRBV5-1 with TRBJ1-2; no clear D. The V and J ends lost 5 bases and 0 bases respectively, with 8 bases between them. The CDR3 covers 13 residues. CDR1 is SGHRS, CDR2 YFSETQ, per germline. The DNA for the CDR3 is TGCGCCAGCAGTACGGGTACTAACTATGGCTACACCTTC. This encodes CASSTGTNYGYTF.